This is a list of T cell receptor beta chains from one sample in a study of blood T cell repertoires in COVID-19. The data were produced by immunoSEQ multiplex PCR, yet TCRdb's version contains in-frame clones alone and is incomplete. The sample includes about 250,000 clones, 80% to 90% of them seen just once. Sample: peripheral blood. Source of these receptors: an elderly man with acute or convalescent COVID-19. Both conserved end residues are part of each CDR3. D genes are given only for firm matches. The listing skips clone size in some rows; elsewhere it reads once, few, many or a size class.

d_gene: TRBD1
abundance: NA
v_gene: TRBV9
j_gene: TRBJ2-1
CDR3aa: CASSQGTGSSYNEQFF
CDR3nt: TGTGCCAGCAGCCAAGGGACAGGGAGCTCCTACAATGAGCAGTTCTTC

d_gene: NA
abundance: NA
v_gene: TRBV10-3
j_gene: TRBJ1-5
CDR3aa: CAISEGGFSNQPQHF
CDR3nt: TGTGCCATCAGCGAAGGGGGATTCAGCAATCAGCCCCAGCATTTT

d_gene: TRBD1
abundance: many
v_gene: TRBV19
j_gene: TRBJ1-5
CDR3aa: CASSSPYRGEQPQHF
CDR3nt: TGTGCCAGTAGTTCACCCTACAGGGGGGAACAGCCCCAGCATTTT

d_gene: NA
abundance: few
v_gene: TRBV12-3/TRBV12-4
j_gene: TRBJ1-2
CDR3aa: CASSSTSNYGYTF
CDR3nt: TGTGCCAGCAGTTCGACATCTAACTATGGCTACACCTTC

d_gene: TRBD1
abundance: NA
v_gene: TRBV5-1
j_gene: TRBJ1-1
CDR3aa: CASSLTGGLNTEAFF
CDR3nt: TGCGCCAGCAGCCTGACAGGGGGATTGAACACTGAAGCTTTCTTT

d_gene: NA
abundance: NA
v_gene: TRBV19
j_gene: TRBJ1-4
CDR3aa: CASSMRTGTMATNEKLFF
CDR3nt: TGTGCCAGTAGTATGAGAACCGGGACAATGGCAACTAATGAAAAACTGTTTTTT

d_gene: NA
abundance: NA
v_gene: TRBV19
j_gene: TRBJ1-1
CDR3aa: CASSIGQGNTEAFF
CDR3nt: TGTGCCAGTAGTATAGGGCAGGGGAACACTGAAGCTTTCTTT

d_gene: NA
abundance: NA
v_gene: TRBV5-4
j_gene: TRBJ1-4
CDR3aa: CASSLERGGEKLFF
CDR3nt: TGTGCCAGCAGCTTGGAGAGGGGAGGCGAAAAACTGTTTTTT

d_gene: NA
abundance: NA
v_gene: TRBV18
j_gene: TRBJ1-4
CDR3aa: CASSPLGRATNEKLFF
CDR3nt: TGTGCCAGCTCACCACTTGGGAGGGCAACTAATGAAAAACTGTTTTTT

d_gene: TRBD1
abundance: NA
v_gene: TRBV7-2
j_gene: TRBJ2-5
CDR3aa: CASSLWTGKETQYF
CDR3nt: TGTGCCAGCAGCTTATGGACAGGGAAAGAGACCCAGTACTTC

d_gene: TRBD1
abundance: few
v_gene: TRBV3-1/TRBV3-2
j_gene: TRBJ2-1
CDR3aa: CASSQQKGTGYNEQFF
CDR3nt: TGTGCCAGCAGCCAACAAAAGGGGACAGGGTACAATGAGCAGTTCTTC

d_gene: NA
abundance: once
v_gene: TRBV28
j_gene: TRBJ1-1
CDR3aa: CASSLWGGARSEAFF
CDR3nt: TGTGCCAGCAGTTTATGGGGGGGGGCGAGATCTGAAGCTTTCTTT

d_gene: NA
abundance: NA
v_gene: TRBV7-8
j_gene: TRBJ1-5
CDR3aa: CASSLGQVGQPQHF
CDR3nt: TGTGCCAGCAGCTTAGGGCAGGTGGGTCAGCCCCAGCATTTT

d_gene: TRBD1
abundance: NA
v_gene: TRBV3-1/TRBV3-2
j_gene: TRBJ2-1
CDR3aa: CASSQGTGKYNEQFF
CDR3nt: TGTGCCAGCAGCCAAGGGACAGGGAAGTACAATGAGCAGTTCTTC

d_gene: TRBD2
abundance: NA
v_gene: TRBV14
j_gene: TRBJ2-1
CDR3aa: CASSFGLAGYDEQFF
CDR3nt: TGTGCCAGCAGCTTTGGACTAGCGGGATACGATGAGCAGTTCTTC

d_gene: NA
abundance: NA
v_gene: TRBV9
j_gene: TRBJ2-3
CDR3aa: CASSVEGGAGTDTQYF
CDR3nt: TGTGCCAGCAGCGTAGAAGGGGGGGCAGGCACAGATACGCAGTATTTT

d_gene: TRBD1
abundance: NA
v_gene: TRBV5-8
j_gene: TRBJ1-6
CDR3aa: CASSLLLGTGVAYNSPLHF
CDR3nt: TGTGCCAGCAGCCTCCTGCTTGGGACAGGGGTCGCCTATAATTCACCCCTCCACTTT

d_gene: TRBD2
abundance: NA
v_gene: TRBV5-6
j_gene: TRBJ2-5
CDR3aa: CASSSTSSGGYQETQYF
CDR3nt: TGTGCCAGCAGCTCCACTTCTAGCGGGGGGTACCAAGAGACCCAGTACTTC

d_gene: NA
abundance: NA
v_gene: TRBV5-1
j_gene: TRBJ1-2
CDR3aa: CASSFNGEGYGYTF
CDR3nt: TGCGCCAGCAGCTTTAACGGGGAAGGGTATGGCTACACCTTC

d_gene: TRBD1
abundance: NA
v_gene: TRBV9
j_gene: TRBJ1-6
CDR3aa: CASSGRQGNSPLHF
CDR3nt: TGTGCCAGCAGCGGCAGACAGGGAAATTCACCCCTCCACTTT

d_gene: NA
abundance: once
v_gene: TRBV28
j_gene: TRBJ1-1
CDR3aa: CASSLSPPRDTEAFF
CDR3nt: TGTGCCAGCAGTTTGAGCCCCCCTAGAGACACTGAAGCTTTCTTT

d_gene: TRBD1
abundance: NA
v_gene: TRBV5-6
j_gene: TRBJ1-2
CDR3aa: CASYPGTGGMASYTF
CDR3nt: TGTGCCAGCTATCCCGGGACAGGGGGCATGGCAAGCTACACCTTC

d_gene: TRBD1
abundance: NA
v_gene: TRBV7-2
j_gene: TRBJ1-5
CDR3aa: CASSPDWTGQSNQPQHF
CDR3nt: TGTGCCAGCAGCCCCGATTGGACAGGGCAAAGCAATCAGCCCCAGCATTTT

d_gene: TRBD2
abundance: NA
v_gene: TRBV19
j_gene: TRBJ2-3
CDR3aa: CASSTGAGAGDTQYF
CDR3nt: TGTGCCAGTAGTACCGGAGCGGGAGCGGGAGATACGCAGTATTTT

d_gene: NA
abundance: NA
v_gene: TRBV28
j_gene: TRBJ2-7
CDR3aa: CASSLYEGLMPYEQYF
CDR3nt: TGTGCCAGCAGTTTATATGAGGGCCTCATGCCCTACGAGCAGTACTTC

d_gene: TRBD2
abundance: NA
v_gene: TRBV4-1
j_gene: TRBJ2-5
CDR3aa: CASSQAGTSETQYF
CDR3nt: TGCGCCAGCAGCCAAGCCGGGACTAGCGAGACCCAGTACTTC

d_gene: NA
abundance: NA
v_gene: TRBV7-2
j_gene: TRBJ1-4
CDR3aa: CASSPLRQGNEKLFF
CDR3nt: TGTGCCAGCAGCCCCCTGCGTCAGGGTAATGAAAAACTGTTTTTT

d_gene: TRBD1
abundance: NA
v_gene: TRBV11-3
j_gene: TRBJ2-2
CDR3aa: CASSLGQGDTGELFF
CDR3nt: TGTGCCAGCAGCTTAGGACAGGGCGACACCGGGGAGCTGTTTTTT

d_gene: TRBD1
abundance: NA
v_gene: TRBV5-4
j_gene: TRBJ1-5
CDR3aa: CASSLQGGGQPQHF
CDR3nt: TGTGCCAGCAGCCTTCAGGGGGGAGGTCAGCCCCAGCATTTT

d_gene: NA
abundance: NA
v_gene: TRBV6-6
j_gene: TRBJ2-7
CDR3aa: CASSYSRELEQYF
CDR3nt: TGTGCCAGCAGTTACTCCAGGGAACTCGAGCAGTACTTC

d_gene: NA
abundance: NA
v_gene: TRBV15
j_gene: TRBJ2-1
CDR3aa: CATSIEAQGYNEQFF
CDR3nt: TGTGCCACCAGCATAGAAGCTCAGGGGTACAATGAGCAGTTCTTC

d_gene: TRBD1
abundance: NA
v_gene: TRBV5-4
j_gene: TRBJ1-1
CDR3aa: CASSSGTAVRNTEAFF
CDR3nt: TGTGCCAGCAGCTCCGGGACAGCAGTCCGAAACACTGAAGCTTTCTTT

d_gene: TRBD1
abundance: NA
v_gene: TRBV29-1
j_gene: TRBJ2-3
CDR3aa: CSVDMAGGEGDTQYF
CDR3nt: TGCAGCGTTGATATGGCAGGGGGCGAAGGAGATACGCAGTATTTT

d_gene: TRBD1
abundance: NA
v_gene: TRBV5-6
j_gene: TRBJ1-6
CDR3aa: CASSSWTGSPLHF
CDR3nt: TGTGCCAGCAGCTCTTGGACAGGTTCACCCCTCCACTTT

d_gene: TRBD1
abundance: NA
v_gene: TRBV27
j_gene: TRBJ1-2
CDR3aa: CASSDRVYGYTF
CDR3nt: TGTGCCAGCAGCGACAGGGTCTATGGCTACACCTTC

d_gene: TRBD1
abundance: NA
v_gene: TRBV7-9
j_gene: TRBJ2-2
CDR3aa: CASSLARTGVTGELFF
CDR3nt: TGTGCCAGCAGCTTAGCGCGGACAGGGGTCACCGGGGAGCTGTTTTTT

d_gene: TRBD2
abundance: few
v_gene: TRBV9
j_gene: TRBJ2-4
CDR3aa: CASSGLAGGQGNIQYF
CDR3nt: TGTGCCAGCTCCGGACTAGCGGGGGGCCAGGGAAACATTCAGTACTTC

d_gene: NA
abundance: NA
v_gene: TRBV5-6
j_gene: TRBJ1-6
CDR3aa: CASSLDRTYNSPLHF
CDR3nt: TGTGCCAGCAGCTTGGACAGGACCTATAATTCACCCCTCCACTTT

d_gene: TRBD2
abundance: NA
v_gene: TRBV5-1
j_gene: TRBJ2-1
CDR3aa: CASSSRLAGTSFSYNEQFF
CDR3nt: TGCGCCAGCAGCTCCCGACTAGCGGGGACATCATTCTCCTACAATGAGCAGTTCTTC

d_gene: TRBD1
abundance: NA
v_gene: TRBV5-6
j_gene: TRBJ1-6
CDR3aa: CASSISGTANSPLHF
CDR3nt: TGTGCCAGCAGCATCTCCGGGACAGCAAATTCACCCCTCCACTTT

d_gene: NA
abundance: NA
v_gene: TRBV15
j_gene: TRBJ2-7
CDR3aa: CATSSNQAYEQYF
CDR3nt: TGTGCCACCAGCAGTAATCAGGCCTACGAGCAGTACTTC